One and the same sample provided the 27 T cell receptor beta chains below, sequenced in a study of cytomegalovirus exposure and HLA in healthy donors. Both 60 Vbeta primers and 13 Jbeta primers went into the PCR. Clones were read by immunoSEQ multiplex PCR, and TCRdb kept only the in-frame ones, dropping some. The table lists approximately 190,000 clones, approximately 77% of them singletons. The sample comprised PBMCs. These receptors originate from a middle-aged man in good health and CMV-seropositive.

A few counts support this clone. The rearrangement links TRBV27 to TRBJ2-3, with TRBD2 matching over 9 bases. Germline CDR1 reads MNHEY; CDR2 reads SMNVEV (reference sequence). The length of the CDR3 is 15 residues. V trimming: 6 bases; J trimming: 1 base; junction bases outside the gene matches: 5. Here the CDR3 DNA reads TGTGCCAGCAGACCTCTAGCGGGGCGCACAGATACGCAGTATTTT. The encoded protein is CASRPLAGRTDTQYF.

J is TRBJ1-5 and V is TRBV14, with 7 bases aligning to TRBD1. V shed 6 bases and J 0 bases; nucleotides not matched to a gene: 17. The CDR3 consists of 19 residues. CDR1 SGHDN and CDR2 FVKESK come from the germline V gene. This CDR3 reads CASRRKLRDRERSNQPQHF. CDR3 coding DNA: TGTGCCAGCAGACGAAAACTCCGGGACAGAGAACGTAGCAATCAGCCCCAGCATTTT.

The rearrangement links TRBV27 to TRBJ2-7; 9 bases align to TRBD2. The CDR3 has 15 amino acids. CDR1 MNHEY and CDR2 SMNVEV come from the germline V gene (reference sequence). With V trimmed by 2 bases and J by 2 bases, 4 bases remained unmatched. CDR3 region: CASSLRASGTYEQYF. The CDR3 nucleotides are TGTGCCAGCAGTTTAAGGGCTAGCGGGACCTACGAGCAGTACTTC.

V is TRBV28 and J is TRBJ1-5, with D possibly TRBD1 on 5 matching bases. The V and J ends lost 7 bases and 2 bases respectively, with 15 bases between them. Germline CDR1 reads MDHEN; CDR2 reads SYDVKM. The CDR3 consists of 15 residues. The CDR3 reads CASTPGQGGNQPQHF. The CDR3 DNA reads as TGTGCCAGCACCCCTGGGCAGGGCGGCAATCAGCCCCAGCATTTT.

The chain has TRBV5-1 and TRBJ2-7; D ambiguous. Deletions cut 0 bases from V and 2 bases from J, with 12 bases between. The CDR3 runs 15 residues. Germline V gives CDR1 SGHRS, CDR2 YFSETQ. CDR3 protein: CASSLALGATYEQYF. CDR3 sequence (DNA): TGCGCCAGCAGCTTGGCCCTTGGAGCAACCTACGAGCAGTACTTC.

V is TRBV7-7 and J is TRBJ2-2; maybe TRBD1 (5 bases). CDR3 length: 18 amino acids. Trimming left V 9 bases short and J 0 bases short, with 23 bases between. Germline CDR1 SSHAT, CDR2 FNYEAQ (reference sequence). CDR3 loop: CARVNPPYRSANTGELFF. Here the CDR3 DNA reads TGTGCCAGAGTTAATCCCCCTTACAGGAGCGCGAACACCGGGGAGCTGTTTTTT.

This chain connects TRBV4-1 to TRBJ2-7; D is unresolved. The CDR3 totals 14 residues. The ends were cut back, 0 bases at V and 0 bases at J, with 6 bases in the middle. Germline V CDR1 and CDR2: MGHRA, YSYEKL. As DNA, the CDR3 is TGCGCCAGCAGCCAAGATTACATCTCCTACGAGCAGTACTTC. Protein: CASSQDYISYEQYF.

As DNA, the CDR3 is TGTGCCAGCAGCCCCGCACTCAGCGGGAGAAGAGTTGGGACAGATACGCAGTATTTT. It codes for CASSPALSGRRVGTDTQYF. The J gene is TRBJ2-3, the V gene TRBV5-4, with 8 positions matching TRBD2. Germline assignment: CDR1 SGHNT and CDR2 YYREEE (reference sequence). Trimming removed 4 bases from V and 3 bases from J; junction bases left unmatched: 19. This CDR3 is 19 amino acids long.

Remarks on this clone: Distinct nucleotide sequences in the sample also encode this CDR3. This chain links TRBV5-1 with TRBJ2-3; 7 bases map to TRBD2. Germline loops: CDR1 SGHRS, CDR2 YFSETQ. This CDR3 spans 14 amino acids. With V trimmed by 0 bases and J by 3 bases, 1 base remained unmatched. The CDR3 reads CASSLGEGTDTQYF. The CDR3 region has the DNA TGCGCCAGCAGCTTGGGGGAGGGGACAGATACGCAGTATTTT.

The rearrangement links TRBV7-3 to TRBJ2-5; 8 bases align to TRBD1. Germline assignment: CDR1 SGHTA and CDR2 FQGTGA. With V trimmed by 2 bases and J by 4 bases, 15 bases remained unmatched. The CDR3 has 18 residues. The CDR3 sequence is CASSLGVDPGGAGETQYF. The CDR3 nucleotides are TGTGCCAGCAGCTTAGGAGTCGACCCAGGGGGCGCGGGAGAGACCCAGTACTTC.

The chain has TRBV4-1 and TRBJ1-6, with D possibly TRBD1 on 5 matching bases. The CDR3 sequence is 14 residues long. Trimming took 5 bases from V and 9 from J, leaving 14 bases between them. Germline V gives CDR1 MGHRA, CDR2 YSYEKL. Written as DNA, the CDR3 is TGCGCCAGCAGCAAGCTTACCACAGGTTCACCCCTCCACTTT. As protein: CASSKLTTGSPLHF.

The chain combines TRBV5-6 with TRBJ2-1; 8 nucleotides line up with TRBD2. Germline V lookup: CDR1 SGHDT, CDR2 YYEEEE. Trimming removed 3 bases from V and 4 bases from J; junction bases left unmatched: 15. The CDR3 has 18 amino acids. CDR3 in DNA: TGTGCCAGCAGCTCCCCCGTGGGAGCGGGGGAAATATACAATGAGCAGTTCTTC. This codes for CASSSPVGAGEIYNEQFF.

The chain employs TRBV27 and TRBJ2-3; 12 nucleotides line up with TRBD2. Losses at the gene ends were 7 bases for V and 3 bases for J; bases not matched to a gene: 5. This CDR3 contains 15 residues. Per the germline V gene, CDR1 is MNHEY and CDR2 is SMNVEV (reference sequence). CDR3 protein: CASTPLAGGTDTQYF. The CDR3 region has the DNA TGTGCCAGCACCCCACTAGCGGGGGGAACAGATACGCAGTATTTT.

J is TRBJ2-5 and V is TRBV6-1; possibly TRBD1 for D (6 bases). The V end was cut by 6 bases, the J end by 4 bases, with 18 bases between. The CDR3 runs 15 residues. Per germline, CDR1 MNHNS and CDR2 SASEGT. As DNA, the CDR3 is TGTGCCAGCAGGGCCGGGACACAGGGTCCAGAGACCCAGTACTTC. Amino acid sequence: CASRAGTQGPETQYF.

The CDR3 loop reads CASAIDSSVYNEQFF. The DNA of the CDR3 is TGTGCCAGCGCGATTGACAGCTCTGTCTACAATGAGCAGTTCTTC. The rearrangement links TRBV5-6 to TRBJ2-1; weak D call: TRBD1 (5 bases). CDR3 length: 15 residues. Germline assignment: CDR1 SGHDT and CDR2 YYEEEE. V gave up 7 bases and J gave up 3 bases, with 17 bases separating them.

The chain links TRBV5-4 to TRBJ1-1; TRBD1 matches at 7 bases. After removal of 0 bases from V and 11 bases from J, the junction contained 13 bases not matched to a gene. From germline, CDR1 is SGHNT and CDR2 YYREEE (reference sequence). CDR3 length: 15 residues. The CDR3 DNA sequence: TGTGCCAGCAGCTTGGGACAGGGAAGGGGAATGAAGGCTTTCTTT. This encodes CASSLGQGRGMKAFF.

The V call is TRBV9, the J call TRBJ1-1; perhaps TRBD1 as D (5 bases). Trimming took off 3 bases at V and 3 bases at J, with 12 bases between the two ends. This CDR3 is built from 14 residues. Germline V lookup: CDR1 SGDLS, CDR2 YYNGEE. The CDR3 DNA reads as TGTGCCAGCAGCGGTGGGGGGGGGTACACTGAAGCTTTCTTT. This sequence encodes CASSGGGGYTEAFF.

This clone was seen a single time. The chain uses TRBV19 and TRBJ1-5, with a tentative D call TRBD1 (5 bases). Germline V gene lookup returns CDR1 LNHDA and CDR2 SQIVND (reference sequence). The CDR3 is 15 amino acids. Trimming took off 5 bases at V and 3 bases at J, with 14 bases between the two ends. The CDR3 loop is CASSWEGGTNQPQHF. CDR3 in DNA: TGTGCCAGTAGTTGGGAGGGAGGGACCAATCAGCCCCAGCATTTT. Full variable domain (rest looked up from reference TRBV19 and TRBJ1-5): DGGITQSPKYLFRKEGQNVTLSCEQNLNHDAMYWYRQDPGQGLRLIYYSQIVNDFQKGDIAEGYSVSREKKESFPLTVTSAQKNPTAFYLCASSWEGGTNQPQHFGDGTRLSIL.

This clone was detected only a few times. The same CDR3 can be traced to other DNA sequences in this sample. This rearrangement joins TRBV14 to TRBJ2-7, with 7 bases matching TRBD2. The J segment lost 9 bases and the V segment lost 5 bases, leaving 4 bases of the junction unmatched. Germline CDR1 SGHDN, CDR2 FVKESK. There are 11 residues in the CDR3. CDR3 loop: CASSIRTRQYF. Here the CDR3 DNA reads TGTGCCAGCAGCATACGGACTAGGCAGTACTTC.

V usage is TRBV18 and J usage is TRBJ1-6, with D maybe TRBD1 (6 bases). V was clipped by 3 bases and J by 0 bases, with 15 bases between them. Germline CDR1 reads KGHSH; CDR2 reads LQKENI. CDR3 length equals 18 residues. CDR3 sequence reads: CASSPAPTGLSYNSPLHF. The CDR3 DNA reads TGTGCCAGCTCACCCGCCCCGACAGGACTCTCCTATAATTCACCCCTCCACTTT.

The CDR3 DNA follows: TGTGCCAGCAGCTTGGAGCAGAAAGGGAGGGACACCGGGGAGCTGTTTTTT. It codes for CASSLEQKGRDTGELFF. The rearrangement uses TRBV7-3 and TRBJ2-2; 7 bases fit TRBD2. Germline V gene sequence: CDR1 SGHTA, CDR2 FQGTGA. The CDR3 extends over 17 amino acids. Trimming cost V 3 bases and J 3 bases; bases outside gene matches: 10.

The count of this clone is one. The junction departs from germline at one end; a sequencing error may be responsible. The V call is TRBV6-5, the J call TRBJ1-2, with 9 bases identical to TRBD1. The CDR3 runs 14 residues. Germline V gives CDR1 MNHEY, CDR2 SVGAGI. CDR3 in DNA: TGTGCCAGCAGTTACCGGGACAGGGTTTCTGGCTACCCCTTC. Its protein product is CASSYRDRVSGYPF.

This sequence joins TRBV5-1 and TRBJ2-2, with TRBD1 identical over 10 bases. V lost 6 bases, J lost 6 bases, and 5 bases stayed unmatched. This CDR3 is built from 14 residues. Germline assignment: CDR1 SGHRS and CDR2 YFSETQ. The DNA for the CDR3 is TGCGCCAGCAAGTATGGACAGGGGGCCGGGGAGCTGTTTTTT. Protein: CASKYGQGAGELFF.

The rearrangement uses TRBV10-1 and TRBJ1-4; D remains unclear. This CDR3 has 13 amino acids. Germline-derived CDR1 and CDR2 are WNHNN and SYGVQD (reference sequence). Trimming pared 6 bases from V and 4 bases from J, leaving 9 bases between. The CDR3 is CASSANSNEKLFF. The DNA for the CDR3 is TGCGCCAGCAGCGCCAACAGTAATGAAAAACTGTTTTTT.

This chain uses TRBV5-4 with TRBJ2-1; 12 bases are a match to TRBD2. The CDR3 extends over 16 amino acids. The germline gives CDR1 SGHNT, CDR2 YYREEE (reference sequence). After removal of 1 base from V and 10 bases from J, the junction contained 9 bases not matched to a gene. The CDR3 sequence is CASSLWLAGGPREQFF. The CDR3 coding sequence is TGTGCCAGCAGCTTGTGGCTAGCGGGAGGGCCCAGGGAGCAGTTCTTC.

The chain joins TRBV5-5 to TRBJ1-1, with D hard to call. The germline gives CDR1 SGHKS, CDR2 YYEKEE (reference sequence). The CDR3 length is 16 residues. V lost 0 bases and J 2 bases, leaving 14 bases between the germline ends. The CDR3 DNA reads as TGTGCCAGCAGCTTGGGTTGGTTTGGGCTAAACACTGAAGCTTTCTTT. Protein product: CASSLGWFGLNTEAFF.

V and J are TRBV25-1 and TRBJ2-3, with 8 bases lining up with TRBD2. This CDR3 has 14 residues. Germline lookup yields CDR1 MGHDK and CDR2 SYGVNS. Trimming at V came to 4 bases and at J to 5 bases, leaving 5 bases not matched to a gene. CDR3 loop: CASSGRGGVDTQYF. The CDR3 region has the DNA TGTGCCAGCAGTGGTCGGGGGGGCGTAGATACGCAGTATTTT.